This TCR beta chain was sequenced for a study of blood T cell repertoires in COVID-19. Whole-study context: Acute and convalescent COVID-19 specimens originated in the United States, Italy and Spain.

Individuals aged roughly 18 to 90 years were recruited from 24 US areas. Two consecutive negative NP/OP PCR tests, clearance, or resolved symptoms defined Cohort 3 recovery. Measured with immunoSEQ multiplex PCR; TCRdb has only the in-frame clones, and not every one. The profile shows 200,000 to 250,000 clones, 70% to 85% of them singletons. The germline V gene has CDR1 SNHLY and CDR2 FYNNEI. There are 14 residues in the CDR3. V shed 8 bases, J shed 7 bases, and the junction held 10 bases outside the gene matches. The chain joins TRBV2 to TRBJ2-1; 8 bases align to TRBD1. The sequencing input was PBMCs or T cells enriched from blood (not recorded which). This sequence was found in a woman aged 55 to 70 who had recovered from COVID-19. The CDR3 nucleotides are TGTGCCAGCGGGAATCGGCAGGGGGCAAATGAGCAGTTCTTC. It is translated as CASGNRQGANEQFF.